The rows below give T cell receptor beta chains drawn from one sample of a study of tumor and adjacent non-tumor tissue in lung cancer. TCRdb passed the multiplex PCR reads through MiXCR, listing each CDR3 protein once. The table has 65,000 to 85,000 distinct CDR3 sequences, around 76% seen once. What was sequenced was distant non-tumor lung tissue. Source of these receptors: a man between 60 and 70 years old with non-small cell lung cancer. CDR3s include the opening cysteine and the closing phenylalanine or tryptophan. A D gene is named only where the DNA matches it firmly. Expanded clones get a size class; other rows say once, few or many, or leave the size out.

size,J,V,D,CDR3,DNA
-,TRBJ2-7,TRBV29-1,TRBD1,CSVVRRGTESYEQYF,TGCAGCGTTGTTCGCAGGGGGACAGAATCCTACGAGCAGTACTTC
many,TRBJ2-7,TRBV10-3,-,CAIGPGSYEQYF,TGTGCCATCGGCCCGGGGTCCTACGAGCAGTACTTC
medium-sized,TRBJ2-7,TRBV29-1,-,CSRRQCYEQYF,TGCAGCAGGAGACAGTGCTACGAGCAGTACTTC
once,TRBJ2-1,TRBV7-9,TRBD1,CASSLDPAGGESDDQFF,TGTGCCAGCAGCTTAGATCCGGCAGGGGGTGAGTCGGATGATCAGTTCTTC
-,TRBJ2-7,TRBV20-1,TRBD1,CSATIGTGAYEQYF,TGCAGTGCTACAATCGGGACAGGGGCTTACGAGCAGTACTTC
-,TRBJ1-6,TRBV12-3/TRBV12-4,TRBD1,CPSSLSGGYYNSPLHF,TGTCCCAGCAGTTTATCAGGGGGTTATTATAATTCACCGCTCCACTTT
-,TRBJ2-1,TRBV4-1,TRBD2,CASSPVAGGEGEQFF,TGCGCCAGCAGCCCCGTAGCAGGAGGGGAGGGTGAGCAGTTCTTC
once,TRBJ2-7,TRBV11-3,TRBD1,CANSLPGQGARKQYF,TGTGCCAACAGCCTCCCGGGACAGGGGGCTCGGAAGCAATACTTC
-,TRBJ2-2,TRBV6-4,TRBD1,CASSDSAGGPVDTGELFF,TGTGCCAGCAGTGACTCGGCAGGGGGCCCTGTGGACACCGGGGAGCTGTTTTTT
-,TRBJ2-5,TRBV5-1,-,CASNLGTAPSGETQYF,TGTGCCAGCAACTTGGGTACAGCCCCATCTGGAGAGACCCAGTACTTC
-,TRBJ2-2,TRBV4-1,-,CANRQESVNTGELFF,TGCGCCAACAGACAAGAAAGCGTGAACACCGGGGAGCTGTTTTTT
-,TRBJ2-7,TRBV29-1,-,CRVVVGVNEQYF,TGCAGGGTTGTAGTTGGTGTTAACGAGCAGTACTTC
-,TRBJ2-1,TRBV6-1,TRBD1,CTSSLTDRANEQFF,TGTACCAGCAGTCTAACGGACAGGGCGAATGAGCAGTTTTTC
-,TRBJ2-1,TRBV6-1,TRBD1,CASTVTTGFDNEQSF,TGTGCCAGTACAGTGACGACAGGGTTTGACAATGAGCAGTCCTTC
once,TRBJ2-1,TRBV29-1,TRBD2,CSVDRRESPDEQFF,TGCAGCGTCGATCGGCGGGAGAGCCCGGATGAACAGTTCTTC
-,TRBJ1-2,TRBV25-1,-,CTSSEATQANYGYTF,TGTACCAGCAGTGAAGCAACACAAGCTAACTATGGCTACACCTTC
-,TRBJ1-1,TRBV9,-,CASSPRGLGLEAFF,TGTGCCAGCAGCCCTAGGGGGTTGGGTCTTGAAGCTTTCTTT
-,TRBJ2-5,TRBV2,-,CASCLQVAQETQYF,TGTGCCAGCTGTCTACAGGTGGCCCAAGAGACCCAGTACTTC
-,TRBJ1-6,TRBV5-6,-,CASNLRQGNESHLHF,TGTGCCAGCAACTTGAGGCAGGGGAATGAATCACACCTCCACTTT
-,TRBJ2-7,TRBV13,TRBD2,CASSWGLAGVTFEQYF,TGTGCCAGTAGCTGGGGACTAGCGGGAGTAACCTTCGAGCAGTACTTC
-,TRBJ2-3,TRBV13,-,CASGLTRQNTDTQYF,TGTGCCAGTGGCTTAACGAGACAGAACACAGATACGCAGTATTTT
-,TRBJ2-7,TRBV5-4,TRBD2,CASSLYGTSVRVYEQYF,TGTGCCAGCAGCTTGTATGGGACTAGCGTGAGAGTCTACGAGCAGTACTTC
-,TRBJ2-2,TRBV5-5,-,CASTMTNADTGELSF,TGTGCCAGCACCATGACTAACGCGGACACCGGGGAGCTGTCTTTT
-,TRBJ2-7,TRBV5-4,-,CACSWGGYEQYF,TGTGCGTGCAGCTGGGGCGGCTACGAGCAGTACTTC
once,TRBJ2-2,TRBV6-1,TRBD2,CTSRRGLAGVSAGELFF,TGTACCAGTAGGAGAGGACTAGCGGGAGTTTCTGCCGGGGAGCTGTTTTTT
once,TRBJ2-1,TRBV6-1,-,CASRVQVHHFF,TGTGCCAGCAGAGTACAGGTTCATCATTTCTTC
-,TRBJ2-1,TRBV11-2,-,CASNLDHRVDKQFF,TGTGCCAGCAACTTAGATCATCGCGTTGATAAGCAGTTCTTC
-,TRBJ1-4,TRBV7-8,-,CASSPHQDPSEKLFF,TGTGCCAGCAGTCCCCATCAGGATCCGAGTGAAAAACTGTTTTTT
-,TRBJ2-3,TRBV11-2,-,CASSQVTSQTDTQYF,TGTGCCAGCAGCCAAGTGACTAGTCAAACAGATACGCAGTACTTT
-,TRBJ1-5,TRBV6-1,-,CASTRDGGNQSRHF,TGTGCCAGCACCCGGGACGGCGGCAATCAGTCCCGGCATTTT
-,TRBJ1-2,TRBV6-1,-,CASSVVGGAYGYTF,TGTGCTAGCAGTGTCGTAGGGGGGGCCTATGGCTACACCTTC
-,TRBJ2-1,TRBV28,-,CVSSLGGYNEHFF,TGTGTCAGCAGTTTGGGCGGCTACAATGAGCATTTCTTC
-,TRBJ2-3,TRBV10-3,-,CAIRTFYSTDTQYF,TGTGCCATCAGGACATTCTACAGCACAGATACGCAGTATTTT
-,TRBJ2-2,TRBV29-1,TRBD1,CSGGSEQGIGGELFF,TGCAGCGGTGGCTCGGAACAGGGGATCGGCGGGGAGCTGTTTTTT
-,TRBJ2-7,TRBV29-1,-,CSVLVNYEQYF,TGCAGCGTTTTAGTGAACTACGAGCAGTACTTC
-,TRBJ2-1,TRBV28,-,CASSPLTGRYYNEQFF,TGTGCAAGTAGTCCGCTCACAGGGCGCTACTACAATGAGCAGTTCTTC
-,TRBJ2-7,TRBV28,TRBD1,CAGSLDRGAYEQYF,TGTGCCGGCAGCCTCGACAGGGGCGCCTACGAGCAGTATTTC
few,TRBJ2-5,TRBV20-1,TRBD2,CSARDLLAGETQYF,TGCAGTGCTAGAGATCTACTAGCGGGAGAGACCCAGTACTTC
-,TRBJ2-3,TRBV6-1,-,CASNTGRSTDTQYF,TGTGCCAGCAATACGGGGCGTTCGACAGATACGCAGTATTTT
once,TRBJ2-5,TRBV6-2/TRBV6-3,-,CASSQQKWSETQYF,TGTGCCAGCAGCCAGCAGAAGTGGTCAGAGACCCAGTACTTC
-,TRBJ1-5,TRBV19,TRBD1,CVSTPGTASNQPQHF,TGTGTCAGTACTCCTGGGACAGCCTCGAATCAGCCTCAGCATTTT
-,TRBJ2-5,TRBV6-5,-,CACRDTLTQYF,TGTGCATGCAGAGACACGTTGACTCAGTACTTC
many,TRBJ2-2,TRBV28,-,CASSSGNRNGELFF,TGTGCCAGCAGTTCGGGTAACCGGAACGGGGAGCTGTTTTTT
-,TRBJ2-3,TRBV29-1,-,CSALTLRDSTHYF,TGCAGCGCCCTCACCCTCAGGGATTCAACACACTATTTT
-,TRBJ2-5,TRBV6-1,-,CTSSEQPTEETQYF,TGTACTAGCAGTGAACAACCGACTGAAGAGACCCAGTACTTC
-,TRBJ1-1,TRBV12-3/TRBV12-4,-,CTCSLSRSTESFF,TGTACCTGCAGCCTATCCAGGAGTACTGAATCTTTCTTT
once,TRBJ2-3,TRBV7-8,-,CASSYNGRDTDTQYF,TGTGCCAGCAGTTATAACGGGAGAGATACAGATACGCAGTATTTT
once,TRBJ1-5,TRBV6-5,-,CASSYSGNQTQHF,TGTGCCAGCAGTTATAGTGGTAACCAGACCCAACATTTT
-,TRBJ2-1,TRBV9,-,CASIFRGDAGGGGNEQFF,TGTGCCAGCATCTTTCGCGGGGACGCGGGCGGAGGCGGGAATGAGCAGTTCTTC
-,TRBJ2-1,TRBV12-3/TRBV12-4,TRBD2,CASRSTGTSGSAYEQFF,TGTGCCAGCAGGTCAACCGGGACTAGCGGGAGCGCATATGAACAGTTCTTC
-,TRBJ1-3,TRBV11-2,-,CASSLNTGPGNTIYF,TGTGCCAGCAGCTTAAATACGGGGCCTGGAAACACCATATATTTT
-,TRBJ2-7,TRBV4-2,TRBD1,CVSIQGTGRYEQYF,TGTGTCAGCATCCAAGGGACAGGGAGGTACGAGCAGTACTTC
-,TRBJ1-5,TRBV28,TRBD1,CAGSLGPAGGVGNQPQHF,TGTGCCGGCAGTTTAGGGCCGGCAGGGGGGGTTGGCAATCAGCCCCAGCATTTT
-,TRBJ1-2,TRBV12-3/TRBV12-4,-,CASDTGAFTNCGYTF,TGTGCATCAGATACGGGGGCCTTTACTAACTGTGGCTACACCTTC
-,TRBJ2-1,TRBV11-1,-,CASSLDYNDQFF,TGTGCCAGCAGCTTGGATTACAATGATCAGTTCTTC
many,TRBJ2-3,TRBV29-1,-,CSVEEVGGEDTQYF,TGCAGCGTTGAAGAAGTGGGGGGCGAGGATACGCAGTATTTT
-,TRBJ2-5,TRBV11-1,-,CASSKDMYQESQYF,TGTGCCAGCAGCAAAGACATGTACCAAGAGAGCCAGTATTTC
few,TRBJ2-7,TRBV29-1,TRBD1,CSVAAGQGIEQYF,TGCAGCGTTGCGGCGGGACAGGGGATCGAGCAGTACTTC
-,TRBJ2-2,TRBV5-6,TRBD1,CASSLGGTGNTRELFF,TGTGCCAGCAGCTTGGGCGGGACAGGGAACACCAGGGAGCTGTTTTTT